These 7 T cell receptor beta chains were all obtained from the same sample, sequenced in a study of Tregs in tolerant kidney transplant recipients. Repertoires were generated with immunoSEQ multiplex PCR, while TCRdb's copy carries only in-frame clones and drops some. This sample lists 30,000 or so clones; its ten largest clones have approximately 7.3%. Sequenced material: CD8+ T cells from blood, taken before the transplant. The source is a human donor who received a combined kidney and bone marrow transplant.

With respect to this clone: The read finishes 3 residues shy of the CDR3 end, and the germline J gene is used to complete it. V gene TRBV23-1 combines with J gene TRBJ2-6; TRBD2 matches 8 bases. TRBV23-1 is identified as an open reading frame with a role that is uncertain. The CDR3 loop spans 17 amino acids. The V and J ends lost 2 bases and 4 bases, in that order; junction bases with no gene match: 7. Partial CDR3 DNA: TGCGCCAGCAGTCAACACCGGGAGGGGCGGGGGGCCAACGTC. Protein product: CASSQHREGRGANV. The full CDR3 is CASSQHREGRGANVLTF.

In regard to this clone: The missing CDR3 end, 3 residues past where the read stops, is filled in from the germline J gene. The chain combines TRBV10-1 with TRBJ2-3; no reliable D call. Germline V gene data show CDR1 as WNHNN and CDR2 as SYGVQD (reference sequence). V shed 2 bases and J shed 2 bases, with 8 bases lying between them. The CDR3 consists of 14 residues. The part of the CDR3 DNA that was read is TGCGCCAGCAGTGAGAGACTCACCACAGATACG. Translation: CASSERLTTDT. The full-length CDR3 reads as CASSERLTTDTQYF.

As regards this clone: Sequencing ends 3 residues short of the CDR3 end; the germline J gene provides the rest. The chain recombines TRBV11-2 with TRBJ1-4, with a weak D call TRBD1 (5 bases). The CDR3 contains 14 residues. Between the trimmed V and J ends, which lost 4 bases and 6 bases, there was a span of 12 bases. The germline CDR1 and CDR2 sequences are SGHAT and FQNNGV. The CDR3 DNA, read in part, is TGTGCCAGCAGCTACGGGGGGGGTGATGAAAAA. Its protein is CASSYGGGDEK. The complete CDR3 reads CASSYGGGDEKLFF.

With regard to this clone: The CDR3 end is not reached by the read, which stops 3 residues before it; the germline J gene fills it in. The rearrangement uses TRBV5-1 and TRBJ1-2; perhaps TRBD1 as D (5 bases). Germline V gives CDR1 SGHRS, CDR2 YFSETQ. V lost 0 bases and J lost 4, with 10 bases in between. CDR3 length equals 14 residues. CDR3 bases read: TGCGCCAGCAGCTTGGCGGGACTGACCTATGGC. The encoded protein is CASSLAGLTYG. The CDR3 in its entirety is CASSLAGLTYGYTF. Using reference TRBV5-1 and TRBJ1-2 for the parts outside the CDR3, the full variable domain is KAGVTQTPRYLIKTRGQQVTLSCSPISGHRSVSWYQQTPGQGLQFLFEYFSETQRNKGNFPGRFSGRQFSNSRSEMNVSTLELGDSALYLCASSLAGLTYGYTFGSGTRLTVV.

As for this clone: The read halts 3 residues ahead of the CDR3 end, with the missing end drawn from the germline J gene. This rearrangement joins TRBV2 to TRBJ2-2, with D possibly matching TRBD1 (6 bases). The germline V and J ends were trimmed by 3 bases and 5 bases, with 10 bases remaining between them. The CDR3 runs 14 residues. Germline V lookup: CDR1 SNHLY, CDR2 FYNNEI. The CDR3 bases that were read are TGTGCCAGCAGTGACGGGACACTTACCGGGGAG. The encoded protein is CASSDGTLTGE. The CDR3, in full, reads CASSDGTLTGELFF.

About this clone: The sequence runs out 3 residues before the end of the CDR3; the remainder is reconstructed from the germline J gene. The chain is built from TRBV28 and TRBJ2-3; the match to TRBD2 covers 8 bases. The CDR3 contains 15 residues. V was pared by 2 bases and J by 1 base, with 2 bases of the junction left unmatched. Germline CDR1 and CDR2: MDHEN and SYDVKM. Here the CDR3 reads CASSLAGGGTDTQYF. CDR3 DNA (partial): TGTGCCAGCAGTTTAGCGGGAGGTGGCACAGATACG.

The CDR3 protein is CASTPSVGREQYF. The sequenced CDR3 bases are TGTGCCAGTACCCCTAGCGTAGGGCGCGAG. V and J are TRBV19 and TRBJ2-7; a possible D gene is TRBD2 (6 bases). The sequence runs out 3 residues before the end of the CDR3; the remainder is reconstructed from the germline J gene. The V gene lost 7 bases and the J gene lost 6 bases, with 16 bases spanning the gap. From germline, CDR1 is LNHDA and CDR2 SQIVND (reference sequence). The CDR3 sequence is 13 residues long.